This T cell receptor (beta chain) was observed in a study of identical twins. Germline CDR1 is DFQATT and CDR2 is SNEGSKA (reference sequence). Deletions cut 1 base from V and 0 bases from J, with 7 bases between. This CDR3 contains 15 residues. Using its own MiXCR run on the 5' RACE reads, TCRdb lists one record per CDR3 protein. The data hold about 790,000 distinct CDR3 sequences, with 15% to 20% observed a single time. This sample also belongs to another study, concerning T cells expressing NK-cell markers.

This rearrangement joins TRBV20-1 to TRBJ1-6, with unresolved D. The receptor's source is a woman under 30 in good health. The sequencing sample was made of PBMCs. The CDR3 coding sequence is TGCAGTGCTAGAGTTCGGAGCTCCTATAATTCACCCCTCCACTTT. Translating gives CSARVRSSYNSPLHF.